Shown below are 17 T cell receptor beta chains from a single sample sequenced in a study of CXCR3-negative and CXCR3-positive naive CD8 T cells. The method, 5' RACE with UMI labels, was used to prepare the TRB cDNA libraries. Each CDR3 protein gets one entry in TCRdb, which reprocessed the 5' RACE reads and gives no DNA. This repertoire includes over 100,000 distinct CDR3 sequences. The sequenced material came from naive CXCR3- CD8+ T cells from blood. Subset specified: CD45RO-CCR7+CD27+CD95- naive CD8+ T cells lacking CXCR3 (TNR3-). These receptors originate from a human donor in good health. Some clones in this sample may be carry-over from other donors' samples.

This chain links TRBV15 with TRBJ2-3. Germline-derived CDR1 and CDR2 are LNHNV and YYDKDF (reference sequence). The CDR3 loop spans 16 amino acids. This chain's CDR3 is CATSRDIVVASDTQYF.

The rearrangement uses TRBV7-9 and TRBJ2-1. Per germline, CDR1 SEHNR and CDR2 FQNEAQ (reference sequence). The CDR3 length is 13 residues. CDR3: CASRLTVGNEQFF.

This rearrangement joins TRBV7-9 to TRBJ1-1. This CDR3 is 13 amino acids long. Per the germline V gene, CDR1 is SEHNR and CDR2 is FQNEAQ (reference sequence). The CDR3 loop reads CASSDNGNTEAFF.

The chain has TRBV28 and TRBJ2-7; TCRdb's assignment of TRBD1 cannot be checked, as there is no DNA. Germline V gene lookup returns CDR1 MDHEN and CDR2 SYDVKM. The CDR3 is 14 amino acids. The CDR3 sequence: CASSPTGAVYEQYF.

The gene calls are TRBV7-8 and TRBJ2-4; the TCRdb D gene call, TRBD2, has no DNA to confirm it. This CDR3 spans 16 amino acids. From germline, CDR1 is SGHVS and CDR2 FQNEAQ. CDR3 in amino acids: CASGASGSEVGNIQYF.

The rearrangement links TRBV5-1 to TRBJ2-1; TCRdb names TRBD2, which stays unverified in the absence of DNA. The germline CDR1 and CDR2 sequences are SGHRS and YFSETQ. CDR3 length: 16 residues. CDR3 sequence reads: CASSFALVAIVHEQFF.

This chain joins TRBV29-1 and TRBJ2-7. Germline V lookup: CDR1 SQVTM, CDR2 ANQGSEA. The CDR3 spans 11 residues. The CDR3 here is CSARSSYEQYF.

The chain employs TRBV28 and TRBJ2-4. The CDR3 has 14 residues. Germline CDR1 MDHEN, CDR2 SYDVKM. The CDR3 sequence: CASSFDVNKNIQYF.

This chain connects TRBV7-9 to TRBJ2-2. This CDR3 contains 15 residues. Germline-derived CDR1 and CDR2 are SEHNR and FQNEAQ (reference sequence). CDR3 in amino acids: CASSPTGSSNRELFF.

V and J are TRBV29-1 and TRBJ2-5; the D gene TCRdb calls, TRBD1, cannot be checked with no DNA. Germline V gene data show CDR1 as SQVTM and CDR2 as ANQGSEA. CDR3 size: 13 residues. CDR3 region: CSVDGGIQETQYF.

The CDR3 region is CASSRPQGPGHYEQYF. V gene TRBV23-1 combines with J gene TRBJ2-7; TCRdb returns TRBD1, unconfirmable since there is no DNA. TRBV23-1 is recorded as an ORF, its role being uncertain. CDR3 size: 16 residues.

The CDR3 spells CASSKAGRDCPYEQYF. The chain combines TRBV21-1 with TRBJ2-7; the D gene TCRdb calls, TRBD2, cannot be checked with no DNA. TRBV21-1 is flagged as a pseudogene. The CDR3 is made up of 16 amino acids.

This chain connects TRBV7-7 to TRBJ2-2; with no DNA, the TCRdb D assignment of TRBD2 cannot be verified. This CDR3 has 16 residues. Germline V CDR1 and CDR2: SSHAT, FNYEAQ (reference sequence). Here the CDR3 reads CASSLFGSSEAGELFF.

This sequence joins TRBV12-3 or TRBV12-4 and TRBJ2-5; the D call of TRBD1 rests on TCRdb alone, since no DNA is present to check it. This CDR3 comprises 13 residues. The CDR3 reads CASRGTAAETQYF.

The chain combines TRBV3-1 with TRBJ2-1. This CDR3 region has 14 residues. Germline values: CDR1 LGHDT, CDR2 YNNKEL (reference sequence). CDR3 sequence: CASSQVATDNEQFF.

The chain's CDR3 is CASSLALVTGADTQYF. This rearrangement joins TRBV5-1 to TRBJ2-3; TCRdb's assignment of TRBD2 cannot be checked, as there is no DNA. The germline gives CDR1 SGHRS, CDR2 YFSETQ. The CDR3 spans 16 residues.

V usage is TRBV2 and J usage is TRBJ1-1. The CDR3 consists of 15 residues. The germline V gene encodes CDR1 SNHLY and CDR2 FYNNEI. The CDR3 sequence: CASSEALKGNTEAFF.